These 8 T cell receptor beta chains were sequenced from one sample in a study of T cells in Graves' hyperthyroidism and ophthalmopathy. RNA transcripts provided the source from which TCR beta CDR3 regions were amplified. HTBI primers drove first-round RT-PCR of the TCR CDR3. TCRdb re-called the multiplex PCR reads through MiXCR, storing one row per CDR3 protein. The sample has around 620,000 distinct CDR3 sequences; around 16% are singletons. Sequenced sample: blood. All receptors come from a woman aged 25 to 39 with Graves' hyperthyroidism.

This clonotype was recorded at least ten times. This rearrangement joins TRBV6-1 to TRBJ1-5; a possible D gene is TRBD1 (5 bases). Per germline, CDR1 MNHNS and CDR2 SASEGT. V was pared by 0 bases and J by 1 base, with 13 bases between. The CDR3 consists of 17 residues. In DNA form, the CDR3 reads TGTGCCAGCAGTGAAGCTTGGGGCTTCGGGAGCAATCAGCCCCAGCATTTT. Its protein is CASSEAWGFGSNQPQHF.

This clonotype was observed a handful of times. The chain is built from TRBV6-1 and TRBJ1-1; the D gene is possibly TRBD1 (5 bases). This CDR3 contains 15 residues. CDR1 is MNHNS and CDR2 is SASEGT in the germline V gene. The ends were cut back, 6 bases at V and 3 bases at J, with 17 bases in the middle. For the CDR3, the DNA is TGTGCCAGCAGGATCAGGCGGGGCGGGGACACTGAAGCTTTCTTT. Residues: CASRIRRGGDTEAFF.

This clonotype was detected ten times or more. The chain couples TRBV20-1 to TRBJ2-7, with D possibly matching TRBD1 (6 bases). CDR3 length: 14 amino acids. V dropped 2 bases and J dropped 2 bases, with 13 bases sitting between them. Germline lookup yields CDR1 DFQATT and CDR2 SNEGSKA (reference sequence). This CDR3 is CSARIVPGAYEQYF. The DNA for the CDR3 is TGCAGTGCTAGAATAGTTCCAGGGGCCTACGAGCAGTACTTC.

The chain employs TRBV6-5 and TRBJ2-7, with D tentatively TRBD2 (5 bases). Trimming stripped 2 bases from V and 2 bases from J, with 10 bases between. The CDR3 has 14 amino acids. From germline, CDR1 is MNHEY and CDR2 SVGAGI. The CDR3 region is CASSYGERTYEQYF. The DNA for the CDR3 is TGTGCCAGCAGTTACGGGGAGCGGACCTACGAGCAGTACTTC.

The sample holds many counts of this clonotype. The chain carries TRBV28 and TRBJ2-3; TRBD1 aligns across 9 bases. Per germline, CDR1 MDHEN and CDR2 SYDVKM. Trimming removed 3 bases from V and 1 base from J; junction bases left unmatched: 5. The CDR3 contains 16 residues. The CDR3 DNA follows: TGTGCCAGCAGTTTCTCCCGGACAGGGGGCACAGATACGCAGTATTTT. It is translated as CASSFSRTGGTDTQYF.

This clonotype turned up a few times. A much bigger clone sits one base away, suggesting this may be a read error. This chain connects TRBV10-3 to TRBJ2-1; 12 bases are shared with TRBD2. V was pared by 3 bases and J by 9 bases, with 3 bases of the junction left unmatched. Germline loops: CDR1 ENHRY, CDR2 SYGVKD. The CDR3 length is 14 residues. In DNA, the CDR3 is TGTGCCATCAGTGACGGACTAGCGGGAACTGAGCAGTTCTTC. Translated: CAISDGLAGTEQFF.

This clonotype was observed a handful of times. The chain combines TRBV7-9 with TRBJ2-1; possible D gene TRBD2, 5 bases. Between the trimmed V and J ends, which lost 1 base and 9 bases, there was a span of 13 bases. The CDR3 runs 14 residues. CDR1 is SEHNR, CDR2 FQNEAQ, per germline (reference sequence). The CDR3 nucleotides are TGTGCCAGCAGCTTAGTGATCATGAGGGTTGAGCAGTTCTTC. It yields the protein CASSLVIMRVEQFF.

This clonotype was counted ten times or more. The CDR3 nucleotides read TGTGCCTGGAGTTTAAGGCGGGGAGAGACCCAGTACTTC. Encoded protein: CAWSLRRGETQYF. This chain links TRBV30 with TRBJ2-5; possibly TRBD2 for D (6 bases). Germline CDR1 is GTSNPN and CDR2 is SVGIG (reference sequence). The CDR3 loop spans 13 amino acids. Trimming cost V 2 bases and J 4 bases, with 11 bases left between them.